This T cell receptor beta chain was obtained from a study of T cells in Graves' hyperthyroidism and ophthalmopathy. Across the study: Peripheral blood collection took place at initial diagnosis, before any treatment. Study-wide results and caveats: The model identified upcoming ophthalmopathy a median roughly 6 months ahead of onset. Most clonotypes expanded in thyroid above 0.001 were likewise present in blood.

The source material, RNA transcripts, was used to amplify TCR beta CDR3 regions. RT-PCR in the first round (using the HTBI primer set) targeted the TCR CDR3. TCRdb processed the multiplex PCR reads anew with MiXCR; each CDR3 protein has one entry. The sample carries 200,000 to 250,000 distinct CDR3 sequences, approximately 23% recorded once. In making diagnoses, clinical symptoms, serum thyroxine and TRAb, thyroid ultrasound and orbital computed tomography were all used. CDR1 is SGHAT, CDR2 FQNNGV, per germline. The length of the CDR3 is 16 residues. The V segment lost 6 bases and the J segment 5 bases; nucleotides outside the gene matches: 7. Concerning this clonotype: Its antigen remains unknown.

The sequenced sample consisted of blood. This sequence originates from a middle-aged woman with Graves' ophthalmopathy. V gene TRBV11-2 combines with J gene TRBJ2-5; 15 bases fit TRBD2. The CDR3 DNA reads TGTGCCAGCAGTCCACCCGGGACTAGCGGGGGGGAGACCCAGTACTTC. Its translation is CASSPPGTSGGETQYF.